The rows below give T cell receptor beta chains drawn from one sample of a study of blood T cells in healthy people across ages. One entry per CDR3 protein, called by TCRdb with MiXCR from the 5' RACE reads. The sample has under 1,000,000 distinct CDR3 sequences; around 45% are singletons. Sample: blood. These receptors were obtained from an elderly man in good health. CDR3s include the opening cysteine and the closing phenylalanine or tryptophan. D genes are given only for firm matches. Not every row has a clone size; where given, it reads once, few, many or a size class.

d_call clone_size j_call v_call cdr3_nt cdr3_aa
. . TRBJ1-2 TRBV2 TGTGCCAGCAGTGACCCGCTCCAGGGTAGTATGGGCTATGGCTACACCTTC CASSDPLQGSMGYGYTF
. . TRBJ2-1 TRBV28 TGTGCCAGCAGTTTACGGGGAATAGCTCCTCTCTCCTACAATGAGCAGTTCTTC CASSLRGIAPLSYNEQFF
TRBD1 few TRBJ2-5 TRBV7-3 TGTGCCAGCAGCTTACGCGGACAGGGAGAGACCCAGTACTTC CASSLRGQGETQYF
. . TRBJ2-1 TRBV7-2 TGTGCCAGCAGCTCACATTGGGGGGATGAGCAGTTCTTC CASSSHWGDEQFF
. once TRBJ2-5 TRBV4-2 TGTGCCAGCAGCCAAGATATCGCCGGGCAGGCACGGACCCAGTACTTC CASSQDIAGQARTQYF
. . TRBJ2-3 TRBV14 TGTGCCAGCCAGACTAGTCGCGCAGATACGCAGTATTTT CASQTSRADTQYF
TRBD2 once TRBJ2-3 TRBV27 TGTGCCAGCAGTGTCCATTCTAGCGGGAGAAGAATGAAGGGAATCACAGATACGCAGTATTTT CASSVHSSGRRMKGITDTQYF
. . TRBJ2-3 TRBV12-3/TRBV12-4 TGTGCCAGCAGCAGACAGAGCGCAGATACGCAGTATTTT CASSRQSADTQYF
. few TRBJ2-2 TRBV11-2 TGTGCCAGCACCTATACCGGGACGGGAACCGGGGAGCTGTTTTTT CASTYTGTGTGELFF
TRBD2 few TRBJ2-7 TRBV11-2 TGTGCCAGCAGCCCCGAACTAGCGGTTTCATACGAGCAGTACTTC CASSPELAVSYEQYF
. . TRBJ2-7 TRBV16 TGTGTCAGCAGCCAGCTTAAAGGGCCTCCCTACGAGCAGTACTTC CVSSQLKGPPYEQYF
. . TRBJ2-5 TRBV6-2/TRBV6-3 TGTGCCAGCTCGTCCAGAGGCAGGGAAGAGACCCAGTACTTC CASSSRGREETQYF
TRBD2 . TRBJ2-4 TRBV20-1 TGCAGTGCTAGTAGGGCGGGAGTGGCCAAAAACATTCAGTACTTC CSASRAGVAKNIQYF
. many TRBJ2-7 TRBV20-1 TGCAGTGCCCGATGGGTGGCCGGCTTCGAGCAGTACTTC CSARWVAGFEQYF
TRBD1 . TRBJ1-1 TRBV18 TGTGCCAGCTCGCTCTCCGAGGACAGGGAAGCTTTCTTT CASSLSEDREAFF
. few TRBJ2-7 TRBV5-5 TGTGCCAGCAGGGTAACCGGGACAAGCCTCTACGAGCAGTACTTC CASRVTGTSLYEQYF
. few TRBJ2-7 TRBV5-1 TGCGCCAGCAGCTTGGTTACAGACTACGAGCAGTACTTC CASSLVTDYEQYF
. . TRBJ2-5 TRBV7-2 TGTGCCAGCAGCGGGCCGAGTTACCCACCTGGAAGAGAGCAGTACTTC CASSGPSYPPGREQYF
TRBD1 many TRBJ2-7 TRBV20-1 TGCAGTTACTGGGACAGCACAACCTACGAGCAGTACTTC CSYWDSTTYEQYF
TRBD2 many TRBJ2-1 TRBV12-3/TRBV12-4 TGTGCCAGCAGTCCCGGGACTAGCGGCTCCTACAATGAGCAGTTCTTC CASSPGTSGSYNEQFF
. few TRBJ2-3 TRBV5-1 TGCGCCAGCAGCTTGGTGGGGGGGCCGGGCACAGATACGCAGTATTTT CASSLVGGPGTDTQYF
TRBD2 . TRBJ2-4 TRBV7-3 TGTGCCAGCAGAAAGGGACTAGCGGGAGGAAGGATAAACATTCAGTACTTC CASRKGLAGGRINIQYF
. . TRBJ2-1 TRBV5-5 TGTGCCAGCAGCTTGGTACTTTCCCCTGAGCAGTTCTTC CASSLVLSPEQFF
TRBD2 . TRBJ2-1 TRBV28 TGTGCCAGCAGAAGCGGGACTAGCGAGTACAATGAGCAGTTCTTC CASRSGTSEYNEQFF
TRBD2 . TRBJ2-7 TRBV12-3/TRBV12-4 TGTGCCAGCATGCTAGCGGGAGTCAATGAGCAGTACTTC CASMLAGVNEQYF
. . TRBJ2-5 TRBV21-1 TGTGCCAGCAGCCCGACAGGGTTTGGGACCCAGTACTTC CASSPTGFGTQYF
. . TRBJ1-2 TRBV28 TGTGCCAGCAGGTCGGGGGACACGGTCTATGGCTACACCTTC CASRSGDTVYGYTF
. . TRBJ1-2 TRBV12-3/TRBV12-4 TGTGCCAGCAGTATCCTCTTCGGGGGCTCGCGAGGCTACACCTTC CASSILFGGSRGYTF
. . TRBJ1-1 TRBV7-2 TGTGCCAGCAGCTCCTCGGGAGGGAACACTGAAGCTTTCTTT CASSSSGGNTEAFF
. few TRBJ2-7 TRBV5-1 TGCGCCAGCAGCTTGGAGGGGCGGCGCACCTACGAGCAGTACTTC CASSLEGRRTYEQYF
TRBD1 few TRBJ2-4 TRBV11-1 TGTGCCAGCAGCCGGACAGGGGGGGCCATTCAGTACTTC CASSRTGGAIQYF